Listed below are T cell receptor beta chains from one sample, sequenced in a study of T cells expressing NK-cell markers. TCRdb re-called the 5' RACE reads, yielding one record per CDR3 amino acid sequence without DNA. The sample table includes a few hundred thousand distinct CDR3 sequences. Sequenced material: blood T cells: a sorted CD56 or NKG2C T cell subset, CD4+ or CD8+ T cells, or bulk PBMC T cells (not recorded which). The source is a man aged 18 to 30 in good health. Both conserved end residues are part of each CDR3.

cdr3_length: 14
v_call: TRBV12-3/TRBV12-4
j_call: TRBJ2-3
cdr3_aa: CASSPKLSTDTQYF

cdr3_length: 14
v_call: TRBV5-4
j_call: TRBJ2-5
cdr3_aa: CASLTDSKTETQYF

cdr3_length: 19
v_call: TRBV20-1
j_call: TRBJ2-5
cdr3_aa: CSARDRHREPGEAQETQYF

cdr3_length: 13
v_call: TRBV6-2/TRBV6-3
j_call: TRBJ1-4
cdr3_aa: CASSRQVGEKLFF

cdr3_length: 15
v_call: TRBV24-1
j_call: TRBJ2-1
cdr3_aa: CATSDGGRMYNEQFF

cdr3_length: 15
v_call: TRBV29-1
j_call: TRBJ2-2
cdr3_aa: CSVAFRDRETGELFF

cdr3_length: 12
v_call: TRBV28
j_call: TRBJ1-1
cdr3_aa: CATAVGYTEAFF

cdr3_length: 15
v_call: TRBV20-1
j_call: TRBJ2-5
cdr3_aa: CSAQPGGLGGETQYF

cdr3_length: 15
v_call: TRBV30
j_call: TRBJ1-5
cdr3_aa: CAWSVPFTGNQPQHF

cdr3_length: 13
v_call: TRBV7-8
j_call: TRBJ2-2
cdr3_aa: CASSRRATGELFF

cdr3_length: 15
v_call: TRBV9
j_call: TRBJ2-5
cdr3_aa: CASRDGTVAQETQYF

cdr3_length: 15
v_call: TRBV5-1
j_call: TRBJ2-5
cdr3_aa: CASSFAQGRFETQYF

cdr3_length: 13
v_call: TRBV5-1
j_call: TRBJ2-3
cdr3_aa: CASSLAVGNYEYF

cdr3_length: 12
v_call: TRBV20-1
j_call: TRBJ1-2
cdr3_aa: CSQLQGNYGYTF

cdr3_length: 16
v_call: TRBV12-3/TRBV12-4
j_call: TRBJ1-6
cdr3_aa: CASSLGGGTYNSPLHF

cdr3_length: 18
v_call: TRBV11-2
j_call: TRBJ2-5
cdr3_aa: CASSPGLADPTRAETQYF

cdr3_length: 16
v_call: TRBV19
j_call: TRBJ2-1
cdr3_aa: CASNTDRARPYNEQFF

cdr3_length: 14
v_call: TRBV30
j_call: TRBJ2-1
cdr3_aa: CAWSVPGVNNEQFF

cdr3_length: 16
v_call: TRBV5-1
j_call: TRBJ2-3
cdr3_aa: CASSLAQSLEGDTQYF

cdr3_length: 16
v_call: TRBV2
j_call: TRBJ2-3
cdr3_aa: CASSTGGVVRTDTQYF

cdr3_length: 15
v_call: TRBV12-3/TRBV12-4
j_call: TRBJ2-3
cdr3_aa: CASSLQDTATDTQYF

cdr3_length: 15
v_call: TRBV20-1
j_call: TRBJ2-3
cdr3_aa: CSAAFWGVETDTQYF

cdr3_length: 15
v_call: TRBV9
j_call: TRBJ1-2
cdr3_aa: CASSVADRVNYGYTF